Here is one TCR beta chain with its context. Its antigen is still unknown. These data originate in a study of vaccination effects on CD4 cells after COVID-19. Study in general: Either the BNT162b2 or mRNA-1273 vaccine was given to participants in two doses. Regarding the study as a whole: Late post-vaccination, clones induced by infection and those induced by vaccine underwent marked clonal contraction.

After expansion with viral peptide pools in the ViraFEST assay, antigen-specific CD4+ T cells were sequenced. Following culture for roughly 10 days, CD4+ T cells were isolated. Nobody among the vaccine recipients had prior SARS-CoV-2 infection (nucleocapsid antibodies were negative). Cultivation was performed at about 1.8 million PBMC per well with roughly 10 IU/ml IL-2 and about 9.2 ug/ml peptides added. Half the medium was swapped for IL-2 medium on days 3 and 7. V lost 3 bases, J lost 2 bases, and 5 bases lay in between. The CDR3 consists of 13 residues. Germline loops: CDR1 LNHDA, CDR2 SQIVND (reference sequence). Profiling relied on immunoSEQ multiplex PCR, and the TCRdb table lists in-frame clones only, not all of them. Here the sample spans under 25,000 clones, around 80% being singletons.

The TCR sequence derives from a human donor who received a COVID-19 vaccine. This sample comprised CD4+ T cells from PBMCs cultured with HCoV-NL63 spike peptides, obtained before COVID-19 vaccination. The chain links TRBV19 to TRBJ1-5; D is undetermined. For the CDR3, the DNA is TGTGCCAGTAGTATGGTCGGCAATCAGCCCCAGCATTTT. This gives the protein CASSMVGNQPQHF.